This TCR beta chain was identified during a study of control samples from healthy donors and cancer patients. Only in-frame clones appear in the TCRdb table, and some are missing; sequencing was by immunoSEQ multiplex PCR. The repertoire holds over 150,000 clones, with over 85% as singletons. Germline loops: CDR1 SGHVS, CDR2 FQNEAQ. V lost 6 bases, J lost 3 bases, and 23 bases lay in between. This CDR3 comprises 18 residues. V is TRBV7-8 and J is TRBJ2-2, with D perhaps assigned TRBD1 or TRBD2 (6 bases each). Material for sequencing was blood. The TCR sequence derives from a man aged 25 to 40 in good health. DNA of the CDR3: TGTGCCAGCAGTCCCGGGCGACGGGGGCGCTGGGACACCGGGGAGCTGTTTTTT. As protein: CASSPGRRGRWDTGELFF.